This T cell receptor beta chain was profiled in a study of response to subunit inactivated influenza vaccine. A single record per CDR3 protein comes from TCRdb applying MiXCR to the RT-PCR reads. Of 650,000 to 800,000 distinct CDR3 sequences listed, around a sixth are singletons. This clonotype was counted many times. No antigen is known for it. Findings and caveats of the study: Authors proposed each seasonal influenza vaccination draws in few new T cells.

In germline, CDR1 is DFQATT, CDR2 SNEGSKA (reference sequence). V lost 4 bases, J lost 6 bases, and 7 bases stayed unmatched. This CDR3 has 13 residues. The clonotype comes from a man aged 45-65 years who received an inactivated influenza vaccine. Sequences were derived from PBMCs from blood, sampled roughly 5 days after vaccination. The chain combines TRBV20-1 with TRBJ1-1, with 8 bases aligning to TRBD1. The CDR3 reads CSAIRGRAAEAFF. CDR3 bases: TGCAGTGCTATCAGGGGGCGTGCGGCTGAAGCTTTCTTT.